This T cell receptor beta chain was obtained from a study of Japanese encephalitis immunity and Zika vaccine responses (dated by TCRdb to about 2021). In terms of the full investigation: Three 5.0 ug doses of alum-adjuvanted ZPIV were administered to included participants at weeks 0, 4 and 28. The study examined whether earlier vaccination against Japanese encephalitis virus (JEV) or yellow fever virus (YFV) influenced CD4 T cell responses to the Zika vaccine. One dose of YFV vaccine (YF-VAX) was administered before ZPIV to about a dozen participants, and fewer than ten participants were flavivirus-naive. The ZIKV peptides, 15-mers that overlapped by 11 residues, were chosen for containing NetMHCpan/NetMHCII-predicted epitopes with affinity below 50 nM. In addition, the TCR repertoires of three flavivirus-naive individuals were analyzed at weeks 2, 6 and 52 after ZPIV vaccination began. Over 5 representative participants per pre-vaccination group were picked for TCR sequencing, using samples from week 52 and from week 0, the point after pre-vaccination but before ZPIV. Stimulations used ZIKV structural-protein peptide pools split into flavivirus-conserved and non-conserved sets, or JEV or YFV peptides matching the pre-vaccination. About a dozen participants were given two doses of JEV vaccine (IXIARO) 28 days apart, two to three months before the first ZPIV dose.

Overall study outcomes, separate from this receptor: JEV-pre-vaccinated donors showed higher repertoire similarity across time-points and stimulations than YFV-pre-vaccinated donors, indicating more clonotypes common to ZIKV and JEV stimulation. The analysis was restricted to a subset of trial participants with three doses and adequate samples, and the entire vaccinated cohort was not analyzed. After ZPIV, repertoire richness of CD4 T cells responding to conserved ZIKV epitopes significantly decreased in JEV-pre-vaccinated donors. Because there were not enough samples, the peptide pools could not be deconvoluted, which meant the specific peptides behind the cross-reactive responses went unidentified. CD8 T cell responses to ZIKV peptide pools were of very low magnitude and seen in only a few individuals. Samples clustered by participant with no similarity between individuals, suggesting no public TCRs were detected.

PBMCs were stained with CellTrace CFSE and grown for approximately six days in RPMI containing about 8.2% human serum and peptide pools at approximately 0.99 ug/mL each. Unfixed proliferating CD4 T cells were sorted on a BD FACSAria as live CD56-CD19-CD16-CD3+CD4+ CFSE-low cells. The enrolled adults were healthy, and microneutralization screening showed them to be seronegative for ZIKV, JEV, YFV, DENV and WNV. Samples were obtained from a phase 1, double-blinded, randomized, placebo-controlled trial of an alum-adjuvanted Zika purified-inactivated virus (ZPIV) vaccine. Peripheral blood mononuclear cells were isolated by standard procedure and were kept frozen in liquid nitrogen until use. This clonotype was picked up many times. No much larger clone is present one base from it, and per-base qualities are unavailable. The library was built by means of 5' RACE. Before sequencing, the TCRbeta libraries were pooled in proportion to the number of cells sorted for each library. Total RNA was extracted from sorted cells with RNAzol RT, and cDNA was synthesized with an oligo(dT) primer and a template-switching oligo. The TCRbeta V-CDR3-J region was amplified by PCR between a SMARTer oligo primer and a TCRbeta constant-region primer using Kapa HiFi. Illumina adaptors and sample-specific index barcodes were added in a second PCR, with HighPrep bead cleanup and a Bioanalyzer check confirming a band of roughly 650 bp. Libraries were sequenced on an Illumina MiSeq with 2x151 bp paired-end reads. Concerning the study's data processing: An in-house Java program demultiplexed the reads, and MiXCR assigned TCRbeta annotations and counted clonotypes. Repertoire overlap was assessed with Morisita-Horn indices from the R package vegan, and UPGMA clustering and Circos plots of recurring clonotypes were generated. Shannon diversity and richness were normalized to the highest possible value given the input cell numbers, yielding values from 0 to 1. CDR3beta sequences were aligned with MUSCLE, distances computed with SeqinR, and multidimensional scaling plotted in R. TCRdb reprocessing: public reads trimmed at Q25 with fastp, clones called with MiXCR, in-frame beta chains kept. Identical CDR3 protein sequences are pooled into one entry, listed with their most common genes and DNA. The V and J calls here are based on TCRdb, not the publication. Across this sample there are about 600 distinct CDR3 sequences, with roughly 2% seen only once. Around 35% of the sample is in the top ten clones.

In the germline V gene (reference sequence), CDR1 corresponds to LNHNV and CDR2 to YYDKDF. The CDR3 measures 17 amino acids from cysteine to phenylalanine. The retained sequence is limited to the CDR3, 51 bases, with the frame set at the first base. The germline ends are 16 bases apart after V is trimmed by 0 bases and J by 4 bases. The sequence links TRBV15 to TRBJ1-5, with the D gene not clear enough to name. The TCR sequence derives from an adult man who received an inactivated Zika virus vaccine. This specimen was antigen-activated CD4+ T cells from blood, cultured, taken during a Zika inactivated vaccine study. The CDR3 protein is CATSRDLTAAGNQPQHF. At the DNA level, the sequence is TGTGCCACCAGCAGAGATTTAACTGCTGCGGGGAATCAGCCCCAGCATTTT. Where the CDR3 stops, the reference TRBV15 and TRBJ1-5 genes take over; the full variable domain is DAMVIQNPRYQVTQFGKPVTLSCSQTLNHNVMYWYQQKSSQAPKLLFHYYDKDFNNEADTPDNFQSRRPNTSFCFLDIRSPGLGDTAMYLCATSRDLTAAGNQPQHFGDGTRLSIL.